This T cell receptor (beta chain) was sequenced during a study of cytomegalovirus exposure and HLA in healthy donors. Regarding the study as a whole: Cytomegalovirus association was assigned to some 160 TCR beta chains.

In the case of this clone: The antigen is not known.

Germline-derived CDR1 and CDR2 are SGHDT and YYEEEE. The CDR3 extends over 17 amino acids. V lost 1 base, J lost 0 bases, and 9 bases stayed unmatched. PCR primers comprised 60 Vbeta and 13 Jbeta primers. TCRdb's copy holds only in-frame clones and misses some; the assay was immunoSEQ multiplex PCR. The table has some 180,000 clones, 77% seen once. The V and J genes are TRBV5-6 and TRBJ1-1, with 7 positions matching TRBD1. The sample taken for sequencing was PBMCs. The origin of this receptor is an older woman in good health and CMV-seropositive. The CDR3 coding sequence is TGTGCCAGCAGCTTGTCGGTGACAGGGTGGATGAACACTGAAGCTTTCTTT. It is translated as CASSLSVTGWMNTEAFF.